This T cell receptor (beta chain) comes out of a study of blood T cell repertoires in COVID-19. Overall study context: In each case, the material was cDNA or gDNA derived from T cells, B-cell-depleted T cells, or PBMCs.

Per the original data handling: Reference gene primer amplification in the assay estimated nucleated cell counts. Repertoires were generated with immunoSEQ multiplex PCR, while TCRdb's copy carries only in-frame clones and drops some. V, J and clone size derive from that table, while D and trimming were established from the DNA sequence. The sample comprises some 200,000 clones, 86% of which are singletons, and over 4.5% rests with the top ten. This TCR derives from a man older than 75 with acute or convalescent COVID-19. The sequenced material came from peripheral blood.

The CDR3, as DNA: TGTGCCAGCAGCCAAGAGAGGGCGGGCTCCTCCTACGAGCAGTACTTC. Protein product: CASSQERAGSSYEQYF. The chain recombines TRBV4-2 with TRBJ2-7, with D possibly TRBD2 on 5 matching bases. V gave up 0 bases and J gave up 0 bases, with 12 bases separating them. This CDR3 has 16 amino acids. Germline values: CDR1 LGHNA, CDR2 YNFKEQ.